This T cell receptor beta chain is from a study of beta chain features in type 1 diabetes. On this clone: Its matching antigen is unknown.

Since all of the isolated RNA was reverse transcribed, expressed TCRB transcripts were what got sequenced. This table comes from immunoSEQ multiplex PCR, and its TCRdb copy is limited to in-frame clones, with some not included. This sample has approximately 600,000 clones; roughly an eighth occur once, and the top ten carry 0.09% to 0.15%. Whole-study findings and limits: The naive, central memory and Treg TCRB repertoires showed an apparent similarity that was greater among patients than among healthy donors. Within each of all four CD4+ subsets, Type 1 diabetes patients had TCRB CDR3s that were moderately but significantly shorter.

Source material: naive CD4+ T cells from blood. The clonotype was recovered from a man aged 25 to 40 with type 1 diabetes.

As DNA, the CDR3 is TGCAGCGTAGGAAGGACACGGGGGTACGAGCAGTACTTC. Protein product: CSVGRTRGYEQYF. The V gene is TRBV29-1, the J gene TRBJ2-7; D is perhaps TRBD2 (6 bases). The germline CDR1 and CDR2 sequences are SQVTM and ANQGSEA. The CDR3 contains 13 residues. V was clipped by 6 bases and J by 4 bases, with 16 bases between them.